This T cell receptor beta chain comes out of a study of PD-L1 blockade in urothelial cancer. Study-wide context: Reported median T cell count for blood samples was 130,000 to 150,000.

Time point meaning: peripheral blood 6 weeks after treatment start. J gave up 3 bases and V 0 bases, and 13 bases lay outside the gene matches. The CDR3 length is 18 residues. The germline V gene encodes CDR1 SGHRS and CDR2 YFSETQ. Some clones are missing from TCRdb's copy, which holds only in-frame ones; the method was immunoSEQ multiplex PCR. The sample includes 45,000 to 50,000 clones, around 80% of them seen just once. The TCR sequence derives from a man between 65 and 85 years old with urothelial cancer. The starting material was PBMCs, obtained around atezolizumab (anti-PD-L1) treatment. The gene calls are TRBV5-1 and TRBJ2-7, with 9 bases aligning to TRBD1. Here the CDR3 reads CASSLAPGDRGKDYEQYF. CDR3 DNA sequence: TGCGCCAGCAGCTTGGCCCCCGGAGACAGGGGGAAGGACTACGAGCAGTACTTC.